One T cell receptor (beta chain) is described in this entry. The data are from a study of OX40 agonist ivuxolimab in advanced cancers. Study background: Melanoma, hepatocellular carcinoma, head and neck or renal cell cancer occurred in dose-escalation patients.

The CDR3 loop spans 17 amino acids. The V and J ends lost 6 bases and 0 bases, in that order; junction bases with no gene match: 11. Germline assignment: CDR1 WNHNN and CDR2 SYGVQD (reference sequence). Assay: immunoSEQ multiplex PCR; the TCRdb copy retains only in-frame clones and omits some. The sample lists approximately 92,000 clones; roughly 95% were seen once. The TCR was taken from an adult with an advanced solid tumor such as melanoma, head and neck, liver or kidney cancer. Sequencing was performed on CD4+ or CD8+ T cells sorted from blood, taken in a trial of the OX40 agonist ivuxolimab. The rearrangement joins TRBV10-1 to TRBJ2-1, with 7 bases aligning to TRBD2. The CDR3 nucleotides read TGCGCCAGCAGGGATGCGATTGGCGGGAGCTCCTACAATGAGCAGTTCTTC. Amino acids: CASRDAIGGSSYNEQFF.